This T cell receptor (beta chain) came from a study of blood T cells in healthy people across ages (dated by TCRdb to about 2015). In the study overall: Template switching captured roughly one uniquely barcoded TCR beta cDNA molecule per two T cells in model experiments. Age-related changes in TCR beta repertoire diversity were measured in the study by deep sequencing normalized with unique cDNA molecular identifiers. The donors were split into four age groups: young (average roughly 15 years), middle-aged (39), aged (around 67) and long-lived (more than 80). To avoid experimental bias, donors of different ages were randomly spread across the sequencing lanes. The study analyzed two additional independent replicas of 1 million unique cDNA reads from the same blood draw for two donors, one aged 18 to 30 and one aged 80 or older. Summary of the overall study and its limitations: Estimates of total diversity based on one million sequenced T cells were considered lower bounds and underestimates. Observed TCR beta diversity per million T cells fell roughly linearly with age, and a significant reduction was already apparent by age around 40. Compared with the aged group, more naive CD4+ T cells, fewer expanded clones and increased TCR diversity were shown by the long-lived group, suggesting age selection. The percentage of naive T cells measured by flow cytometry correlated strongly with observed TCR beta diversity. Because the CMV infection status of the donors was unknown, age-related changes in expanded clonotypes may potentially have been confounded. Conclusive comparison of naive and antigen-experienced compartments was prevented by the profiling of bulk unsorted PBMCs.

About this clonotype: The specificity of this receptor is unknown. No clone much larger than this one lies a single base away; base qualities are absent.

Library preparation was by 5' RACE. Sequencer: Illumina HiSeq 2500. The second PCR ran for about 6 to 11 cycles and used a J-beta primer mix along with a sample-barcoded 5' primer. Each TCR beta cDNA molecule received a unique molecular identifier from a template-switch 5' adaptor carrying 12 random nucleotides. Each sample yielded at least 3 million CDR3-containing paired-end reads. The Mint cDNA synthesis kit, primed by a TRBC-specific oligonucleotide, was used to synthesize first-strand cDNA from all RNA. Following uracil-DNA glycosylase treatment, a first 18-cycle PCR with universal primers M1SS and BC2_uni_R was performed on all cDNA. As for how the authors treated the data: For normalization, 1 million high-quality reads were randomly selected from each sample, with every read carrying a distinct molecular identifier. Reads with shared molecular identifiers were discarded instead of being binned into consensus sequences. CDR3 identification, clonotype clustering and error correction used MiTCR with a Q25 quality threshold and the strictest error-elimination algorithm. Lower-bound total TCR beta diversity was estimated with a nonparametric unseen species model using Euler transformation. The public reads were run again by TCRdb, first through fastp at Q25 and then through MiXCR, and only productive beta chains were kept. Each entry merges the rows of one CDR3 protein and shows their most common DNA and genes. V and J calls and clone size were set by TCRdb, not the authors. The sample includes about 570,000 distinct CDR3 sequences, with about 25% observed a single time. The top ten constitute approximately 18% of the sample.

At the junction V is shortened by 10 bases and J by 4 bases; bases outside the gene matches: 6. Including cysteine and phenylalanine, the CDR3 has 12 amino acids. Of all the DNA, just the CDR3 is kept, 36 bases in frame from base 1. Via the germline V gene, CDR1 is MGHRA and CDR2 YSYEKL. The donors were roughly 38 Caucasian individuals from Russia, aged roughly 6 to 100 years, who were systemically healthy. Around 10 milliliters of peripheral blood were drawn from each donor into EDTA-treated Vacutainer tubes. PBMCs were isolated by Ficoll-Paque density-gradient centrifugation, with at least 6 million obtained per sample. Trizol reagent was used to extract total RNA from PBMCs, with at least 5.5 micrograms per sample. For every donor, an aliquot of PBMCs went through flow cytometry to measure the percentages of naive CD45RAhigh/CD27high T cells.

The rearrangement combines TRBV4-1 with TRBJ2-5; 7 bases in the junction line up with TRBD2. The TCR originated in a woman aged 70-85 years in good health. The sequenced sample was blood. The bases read TGCGCCACGCGAGGGGAGGGAGAGACCCAGTACTTC. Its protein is CATRGEGETQYF.